This TCR beta chain was identified in a study of CD8 T cells in ankylosing spondylitis. In germline, CDR1 is LNHDA, CDR2 SQIVND (reference sequence). V gave up 1 base and J gave up 0 bases, with 7 bases separating them. This CDR3 spans 14 amino acids. TCRdb reprocessed the 5' RACE reads via MiXCR and lists one record per CDR3 protein. Of roughly 180,000 distinct CDR3 sequences in the sample, just over 9.5% were seen once. The sample comprised blood, either unsorted or a sorted T cell fraction (not recorded which). The chain recombines TRBV19 with TRBJ2-7, with unresolved D. This TCR was sampled from a female donor with ankylosing spondylitis or in good health (not recorded which). The CDR3 DNA sequence: TGTGCCAGTAGTATAGGCCAGGACTCCTACGAGCAGTACTTC. Translation: CASSIGQDSYEQYF.